These 8 T cell receptor beta chains originate from one sample sequenced in a study of cytomegalovirus exposure and HLA in healthy donors. PCR involved 60 Vbeta and 13 Jbeta primers. Generated by immunoSEQ multiplex PCR, the TCRdb table keeps only in-frame clones and is missing some. The repertoire has roughly 260,000 clones, about four fifths of them found once; the top ten carry 2%. Sequenced material: PBMCs. The receptors come from a woman aged 40 to 50 in good health and CMV-seropositive.

The chain combines TRBV27 with TRBJ2-1; 10 bases fit TRBD1. The junction had 6 bases not matched to a gene; V was cut back by 4 bases and J by 6 bases. The CDR3 runs 15 residues. The V gene's germline CDR1 is MNHEY and CDR2 SMNVEV (reference sequence). In nucleotides, the CDR3 is TGTGCCAGCAGTTCGGGACAGGGGTTTCCCAATGAGCAGTTCTTC. This encodes CASSSGQGFPNEQFF.

This chain connects TRBV5-8 to TRBJ1-5; TRBD1 is a possible D gene (6 bases). Germline CDR1 and CDR2: SGHTS and YDEGEE. V was pared by 5 bases and J by 9 bases, with 27 bases between. The length of the CDR3 is 17 residues. The CDR3 nucleotides read TGTGCCAGCAGTCGCATCAGGGGAGGGGACTTAATTGGGCCCCAGCATTTT. Translation: CASSRIRGGDLIGPQHF.

V usage is TRBV18 and J usage is TRBJ2-5; D possibly corresponds to TRBD2 (5 bases). Germline V gene data show CDR1 as KGHSH and CDR2 as LQKENI. This CDR3 has 15 residues. V lost 4 bases and J lost 4, with 16 bases in between. DNA of the CDR3: TGTGCCAGCTCACTGGTGGAGGTGTCGTTAGAGACCCAGTACTTC. It specifies CASSLVEVSLETQYF.

V and J are TRBV11-3 and TRBJ2-2; 9 positions agree with TRBD2. Per germline, CDR1 SGHNT and CDR2 YENEEA. V was pared by 5 bases and J by 1 base, with 8 bases of the junction left unmatched. This CDR3 is built from 17 residues. CDR3 protein: CASSRGGAGGNTGELFF. CDR3 in DNA: TGTGCCAGCAGCCGAGGGGGAGCGGGAGGGAACACCGGGGAGCTGTTTTTT.

This chain uses TRBV5-6 with TRBJ2-5; 8 bases align to TRBD2. The J call could be wrong; TRBJ2-7 is a better fit for the DNA end. CDR1 and CDR2 from the germline V gene are SGHDT and YYEEEE. The CDR3 extends over 16 amino acids. In DNA, the CDR3 is TGTGCCAGCAGCTTGAGGTCGACTAGCGATTCCTACGAGCAGTACTTC. Its protein product is CASSLRSTSDSYEQYF.

This chain connects TRBV5-1 to TRBJ1-6; 7 bases match TRBD1. The trim removed 0 bases at V and 10 bases at J, leaving 4 bases unmatched. CDR1 SGHRS and CDR2 YFSETQ come from the germline V gene. The CDR3 runs 14 residues. The CDR3 here is CASSLGDRDSPLHF. For the CDR3, the DNA is TGCGCCAGCAGCTTGGGAGACAGGGACTCACCCCTCCACTTT.

Only a few counts were recorded for this clone. The chain employs TRBV5-1 and TRBJ2-1; 10 bases align to TRBD1. CDR1 and CDR2 (germline): SGHRS, YFSETQ. CDR3 length equals 15 residues. V lost 5 bases and J lost 8; bases outside the gene matches: 10. CDR3 residues: CASSSGTGERHEQFF. The CDR3 coding sequence is TGCGCCAGCAGTTCGGGGACAGGGGAAAGGCATGAGCAGTTCTTC.

V is TRBV5-1 and J is TRBJ2-7; possible D gene TRBD2, 7 bases. CDR1 is SGHRS, CDR2 YFSETQ, per germline. This CDR3 spans 13 amino acids. Trimming cost V 0 bases and J 11 bases, with 15 bases left between them. The CDR3 DNA reads as TGCGCCAGCAGCTTGGGACAGGTGGGAGGGGAGTACTTC. Translated: CASSLGQVGGEYF.